This T cell receptor beta chain is from a study of blood T cell repertoires in COVID-19. V trimming: 0 bases; J trimming: 1 base; junction bases outside the gene matches: 5. CDR1 and CDR2 from the germline V gene are GTSNPN and SVGIG (reference sequence). CDR3 length: 15 amino acids. The assay was immunoSEQ multiplex PCR, and TCRdb's table has in-frame clones only and misses some. The data contain approximately 180,000 clones, around 87% of them singletons. The receptor was derived from a man in his forties with active or convalescent COVID-19. Sequencing input: peripheral blood. V gene TRBV30 combines with J gene TRBJ1-1; 7 bases align to TRBD1. Written as DNA, the CDR3 is TGTGCCTGGAGTGTACTGGGGACAGAGAACACTGAAGCTTTCTTT. Protein sequence: CAWSVLGTENTEAFF.